Presented here are 24 T cell receptor beta chains from one specimen sequenced in a study of T cells in Graves' hyperthyroidism and ophthalmopathy. It was RNA transcripts that yielded the amplified TCR beta CDR3 regions. First-round RT-PCR with HTBI primers amplified the TCR CDR3 region. A single record per CDR3 protein comes from TCRdb applying MiXCR to the multiplex PCR reads. The data contain about 110,000 distinct CDR3 sequences, approximately 15% of them singletons. Sequenced: blood. All receptors derive from a woman in her 50s with Graves' hyperthyroidism.

This clonotype was counted ten times or more. The V call is TRBV30, the J call TRBJ2-1; 8 nucleotides match TRBD2. This CDR3 has 14 amino acids. The V gene end was trimmed by 2 bases and the J gene end by 8 bases; junction bases not matched to a gene: 8. CDR1 and CDR2 (germline): GTSNPN, SVGIG (reference sequence). The DNA for the CDR3 is TGTGCCTGGAGTTCTCAGCGGGAGAGCGATGAGCAGTTCTTC. This gives the protein CAWSSQRESDEQFF.

This clonotype was detected ten times or more. The chain combines TRBV7-8 with TRBJ2-7; TRBD1 agrees at 7 bases. V shed 0 bases and J 4 bases; nucleotides not matched to a gene: 3. CDR3 size: 14 residues. Germline V lookup: CDR1 SGHVS, CDR2 FQNEAQ. For the CDR3, the DNA is TGTGCCAGCAGCTTAGCGAGACAGGGTTACGAGCAGTACTTC. Translated: CASSLARQGYEQYF.

This clonotype was seen ten or more times. The J gene is TRBJ1-2, the V gene TRBV7-9, with 8 bases aligning to TRBD1. The CDR3 sequence is 17 residues long. Germline-derived CDR1 and CDR2 are SEHNR and FQNEAQ (reference sequence). V was pared by 5 bases and J by 6 bases, with 17 bases of the junction left unmatched. For the CDR3, the DNA is TGTGCCAGCAGCGACCTGTTGACAGGGGCCCTCCGTGATGGCTACACCTTC. It encodes CASSDLLTGALRDGYTF.

The sample holds many counts of this clonotype. This chain joins TRBV2 and TRBJ2-1, with D maybe TRBD2 (6 bases). There are 13 residues in the CDR3. Germline V lookup: CDR1 SNHLY, CDR2 FYNNEI. Trimming removed 2 bases at V and 8 bases at J, with 10 bases between. The CDR3 is CASSEPGEDEQFF. The CDR3 DNA reads as TGTGCCAGCAGTGAACCGGGAGAGGATGAGCAGTTCTTC.

The genes are TRBV7-8 and TRBJ2-7; possible D gene TRBD2, 5 bases. CDR3 size: 17 residues. In germline, CDR1 is SGHVS, CDR2 FQNEAQ. V was clipped by 5 bases and J by 1 base, with 21 bases between them. The CDR3 reads CASSAGGVGAKSYEQYF. The CDR3 nucleotides read TGTGCCAGCAGCGCAGGAGGCGTGGGAGCTAAGTCCTACGAGCAGTACTTC.

This clonotype occurred a few times. CDR3 in DNA: TGCGCCAGCCACCGGTCCCGGCAGCCTCAACCATACGAGCAGTACGTC. The encoded protein is CASHRSRQPQPYEQYV. The chain joins TRBV10-1 to TRBJ2-7; D is ambiguous. Germline lookup yields CDR1 WNHNN and CDR2 SYGVQD (reference sequence). Trimming shortened V by 8 bases and J by 4 bases, and 24 bases separated the two germline ends. This CDR3 is 16 amino acids long.

This clonotype showed up many times. V usage is TRBV28 and J usage is TRBJ2-2; D possibly corresponds to TRBD1 (6 bases). CDR1 and CDR2 from the germline V gene are MDHEN and SYDVKM. V lost 5 bases, J lost 1 base, and 11 bases lay in between. There are 15 residues in the CDR3. The CDR3 DNA is TGTGCCAGCAGTGTTGACAGGATGAACACCGGGGAGCTGTTTTTT. Encoded protein: CASSVDRMNTGELFF.

This clonotype has at least ten counts. J is TRBJ2-5 and V is TRBV27; the match to TRBD1 covers 7 bases. J was trimmed by 2 bases and V by 3 bases; bases with no gene match: 6. The germline CDR1 and CDR2 sequences are MNHEY and SMNVEV (reference sequence). CDR3 size: 15 residues. The CDR3 loop reads CASSFRGTVQETQYF. The DNA for the CDR3 is TGTGCCAGCAGTTTTCGTGGGACAGTTCAAGAGACCCAGTACTTC.

The chain recombines TRBV7-9 with TRBJ2-1, with 8 positions matching TRBD2. In germline, CDR1 is SEHNR, CDR2 FQNEAQ (reference sequence). J was trimmed by 4 bases and V by 6 bases; bases with no gene match: 8. This CDR3 contains 15 residues. The CDR3 bases are TGTGCCAGCAGTTTCGTCCGGGGGGGGTACAATGAGCAGTTCTTC. Protein product: CASSFVRGGYNEQFF.

This rearrangement joins TRBV28 to TRBJ2-1; D unclear. V was trimmed by 4 bases and J by 6 bases, leaving 16 bases between them. Germline-derived CDR1 and CDR2 are MDHEN and SYDVKM. This CDR3 has 15 amino acids. The CDR3 DNA is TGTGCCAGCAGTTCACCTCCGGACCAACTCAATGAGCAGTTCTTC. Protein product: CASSSPPDQLNEQFF.

This clonotype was observed many times. V gene TRBV29-1 combines with J gene TRBJ1-1; 9 bases line up with TRBD1. Per germline, CDR1 SQVTM and CDR2 ANQGSEA. The trim removed 7 bases at V and 8 bases at J, leaving 2 bases unmatched. This CDR3 has 10 amino acids. As DNA, the CDR3 is TGCAGCGGGGGACAGGGAGAAGCTTTCTTT. Its protein is CSGGQGEAFF.

Ten or more counts support this clonotype. CDR3 nucleotide sequence: TGCGCCAGCAGCTTAACAAACAGGGGAGCGGAAGCTTTCTTT. It specifies CASSLTNRGAEAFF. V is TRBV5-1 and J is TRBJ1-1, with TRBD1 identical over 7 bases. The CDR3 has 14 residues. The trim removed 2 bases at V and 8 bases at J, leaving 9 bases unmatched. Germline assignment: CDR1 SGHRS and CDR2 YFSETQ.

In its sample, this clonotype was seen many times. The rearrangement joins TRBV11-3 to TRBJ2-2; D is possibly TRBD1 (5 bases). This CDR3 has 14 residues. The germline CDR1 and CDR2 sequences are SGHNT and YENEEA. Trimming removed 2 bases from V and 4 bases from J, with 8 bases in between. The CDR3, as DNA: TGTGCCAGCAGCTTAAGGGGCAGCACCGGGGAGCTGTTTTTT. Amino acid sequence: CASSLRGSTGELFF.

Many counts were recorded for this clonotype. This chain links TRBV30 with TRBJ2-1; tentatively, D is TRBD1 or TRBD2 (6 bases each). The CDR3 length is 14 residues. Germline CDR1 is GTSNPN and CDR2 is SVGIG (reference sequence). Trimming removed 1 base from V and 8 bases from J, with 15 bases in between. CDR3 region: CAWSAPGGYDEQFF. DNA of the CDR3: TGTGCCTGGAGTGCCCCCGGGGGCTATGATGAGCAGTTCTTC.

The table lists this clonotype with a few counts. The V and J genes are TRBV28 and TRBJ1-1; 8 bases fit TRBD1. Germline V lookup: CDR1 MDHEN, CDR2 SYDVKM. V shed 6 bases, J shed 9 bases, and the junction held 6 bases outside the gene matches. The CDR3 has 12 amino acids. CDR3 sequence reads: CASRKRTGKAFF. The CDR3 DNA sequence: TGTGCCAGCAGAAAAAGGACAGGGAAAGCTTTCTTT.

This clonotype appeared many times. The chain employs TRBV6-1 and TRBJ1-6; possible D gene TRBD1, 5 bases. Trimming pared 11 bases from V and 8 bases from J, leaving 16 bases between. The CDR3 runs to 13 residues. Germline V CDR1 and CDR2: MNHNS, SASEGT. The CDR3 region is CAGARTGDSPLHF. DNA for the CDR3: TGTGCCGGGGCCCGAACCGGCGATTCACCCCTCCACTTT.

J is TRBJ1-1 and V is TRBV12-3 or TRBV12-4, with D uncertain. Trimming shortened V by 5 bases and J by 1 base, and 8 bases separated the two germline ends. The CDR3 is made up of 13 amino acids. This CDR3 reads CASSRQENTEAFF. The DNA for the CDR3 is TGTGCCAGCAGTCGCCAGGAGAACACTGAAGCTTTCTTT.

This clonotype was observed at least ten times. The chain combines TRBV12-3 or TRBV12-4 with TRBJ2-2; D tentatively fits TRBD1 or TRBD2 (5 bases each). This CDR3 is 15 amino acids long. Deletions cut 2 bases from V and 2 bases from J, with 9 bases between. The CDR3 reads CASSLWGRNTGELFF. CDR3 bases: TGTGCCAGCAGTTTATGGGGGAGAAACACCGGGGAGCTGTTTTTT.

This clonotype was seen only a few times. The gene calls are TRBV29-1 and TRBJ2-7, with a tentative D call TRBD1 (6 bases). This CDR3 comprises 13 residues. Trimming pared 4 bases from V and 5 bases from J, leaving 15 bases between. Per the germline V gene, CDR1 is SQVTM and CDR2 is ANQGSEA. CDR3 protein: CSVAGQRGHEQYF. CDR3 coding DNA: TGCAGCGTTGCAGGACAGAGGGGCCACGAGCAGTACTTC.

This clonotype was detected many times. This chain uses TRBV12-3 or TRBV12-4 with TRBJ2-1, with D maybe TRBD2 (7 bases). V was clipped by 6 bases and J by 9 bases, with 21 bases between them. This CDR3 comprises 15 residues. The CDR3 nucleotides read TGTGCCAGCAGCCTACTTAGGGGGGGAGGAATTGAGCAGTTCTTC. Amino acid sequence: CASSLLRGGGIEQFF.

The chain is built from TRBV6-4 and TRBJ1-5; D gene ambiguous. The V and J ends lost 4 bases and 2 bases respectively, with 9 bases between them. CDR1 is MRHNA, CDR2 SNTAGT, per germline. The CDR3 extends over 14 amino acids. This chain's CDR3 is CASSVQVGNQPQHF. The CDR3 DNA reads as TGTGCCAGCAGTGTCCAGGTTGGCAATCAGCCCCAGCATTTT.

This chain uses TRBV20-1 with TRBJ2-7; either TRBD1 or TRBD2 may fit D (5 bases each). Per germline, CDR1 DFQATT and CDR2 SNEGSKA (reference sequence). Trimming pared 3 bases from V and 7 bases from J, leaving 19 bases between. The CDR3 length is 14 residues. The DNA of the CDR3 is TGCAGTGCTAGCGGGGTGATAGGGGCTCGAGAGCAGTACTTC. It encodes CSASGVIGAREQYF.

The chain uses TRBV30 and TRBJ2-2; D may be TRBD2 (7 bases). The germline V and J ends were trimmed by 0 bases and 4 bases, with 12 bases remaining between them. The CDR3 is 15 amino acids. CDR1 is GTSNPN, CDR2 SVGIG, per germline (reference sequence). CDR3 protein: CAWSVGGGGTGELFF. CDR3 coding DNA: TGTGCCTGGAGTGTCGGGGGCGGGGGCACCGGGGAGCTGTTTTTT. Together with reference TRBV30 and TRBJ2-2, the CDR3 gives the full variable domain: SQTIHQWPATLVQPVGSPLSLECTVEGTSNPNLYWYRQAAGRGLQLLFYSVGIGQISSEVPQNLSASRPQDRQFILSSKKLLLSDSGFYLCAWSVGGGGTGELFFGEGSRLTVL.

For the CDR3, the DNA is TGTGCCAGCAGCTGGGACCCCGGAGCCTACGAGCAGTACTTC. Protein: CASSWDPGAYEQYF. The chain is built from TRBV3-1 and TRBJ2-7; D tentatively reads TRBD1 or TRBD2 (5 bases each). Looked up from germline, CDR1 is LGHDT and CDR2 is YNNKEL (reference sequence). Trimming removed 5 bases from V and 2 bases from J, with 13 bases in between. The CDR3 length is 14 residues.